Below are 30 T cell receptor beta chains sequenced from a single sample in a study of shared clonotypes between healthy human individuals. This table comes from immunoSEQ multiplex PCR, and its TCRdb copy is limited to in-frame clones, with some not included. Of roughly 2.5 million clones in the sample, over 85% are singletons; the top ten hold 0.13% to 0.15%. The material sequenced was naive CD4+ T cells sorted from blood. Subset described: CD45RA+ positively selected. These TCRs come from a man in his late teens or twenties in good health.

This clone was seen a few times. The rearrangement uses TRBV6-5 and TRBJ1-6; 8 nucleotides match TRBD1. CDR3 length equals 16 residues. V was pared by 0 bases and J by 6 bases, with 4 bases of the junction left unmatched. Germline lookup yields CDR1 MNHEY and CDR2 SVGAGI. The CDR3, as DNA: TGTGCCAGCAGTTACTCGATCGGACAGGGTAATTCACCCCTCCACTTT. Translated: CASSYSIGQGNSPLHF.

This rearrangement joins TRBV9 to TRBJ2-5, with a weak D call TRBD1 (5 bases). Germline V gene sequence: CDR1 SGDLS, CDR2 YYNGEE. With 0 bases removed from V and 5 bases from J, the gap between germline ends came to 14 bases. This CDR3 comprises 15 residues. In DNA form, the CDR3 reads TGTGCCAGCAGCGTAGATGGGGCCCTCGGGGAGACCCAGTACTTC. This encodes CASSVDGALGETQYF.

The gene calls are TRBV6-6 and TRBJ1-2; D not certain. CDR1 is MNHNY and CDR2 is SVGAGI in the germline V gene (reference sequence). The CDR3 spans 15 residues. V dropped 2 bases and J dropped 4 bases, with 14 bases sitting between them. CDR3 sequence (DNA): TGTGCCAGCAGTTACGGCGCCGACTCCCCCTATGGCTACACCTTC. As protein: CASSYGADSPYGYTF.

The V call is TRBV6-6, the J call TRBJ1-5, with a possible D match to TRBD1 (5 bases). Germline loops: CDR1 MNHNY, CDR2 SVGAGI (reference sequence). The CDR3 extends over 14 amino acids. V was pared by 3 bases and J by 6 bases, with 12 bases between. This CDR3 is CASSYEVRAQPQHF. CDR3 bases: TGTGCCAGCAGTTATGAGGTCAGGGCTCAGCCCCAGCATTTT.

The chain links TRBV6-1 to TRBJ2-5; a weak D match, TRBD1 (6 bases). The length of the CDR3 is 16 residues. CDR1 is MNHNS, CDR2 SASEGT, per germline. V was pared by 1 base and J by 6 bases, with 18 bases between. CDR3 bases: TGTGCCAGCAGTGAAGGCAGGTCAGGGGTGCTCCAGACCCAGTACTTC. Protein sequence: CASSEGRSGVLQTQYF.

Concerning this clone: Additional DNA sequences in this sample encode the identical CDR3. This sequence joins TRBV10-3 and TRBJ1-5, with D possibly being TRBD1 (6 bases). The V end was cut by 3 bases, the J end by 2 bases, with 8 bases between. The CDR3 has 14 residues. The germline V gene has CDR1 ENHRY and CDR2 SYGVKD. The CDR3 region is CAISEGGGNQPQHF. CDR3 DNA: TGTGCCATCAGTGAAGGGGGGGGCAATCAGCCCCAGCATTTT.

As regards this clone: The identical CDR3 is also encoded by other nucleotide sequences in the sample. This chain connects TRBV28 to TRBJ1-1, with TRBD1 matching over 9 bases. CDR1 and CDR2 (germline): MDHEN, SYDVKM. With 4 bases clipped from V and 5 bases from J, the junction kept 5 bases outside the gene matches. The CDR3 extends over 14 amino acids. CDR3 in amino acids: CASSSGQGGTEAFF. The CDR3 nucleotides read TGTGCCAGCAGTTCGGGACAGGGAGGAACTGAAGCTTTCTTT.

This sequence joins TRBV29-1 and TRBJ1-5; D gene uncertain. The germline V gene has CDR1 SQVTM and CDR2 ANQGSEA. CDR3 size: 12 residues. V dropped 7 bases and J dropped 8 bases, with 15 bases sitting between them. CDR3 sequence: CSGGGEEEPQHF. Here the CDR3 DNA reads TGCAGCGGGGGAGGTGAGGAGGAGCCCCAGCATTTT.

The chain links TRBV6-5 to TRBJ2-7, with TRBD2 matching 8 bases. The CDR3 length is 13 residues. Unmatched junction bases numbered 7, after V lost 7 bases and J lost 5 bases. Germline V gene data show CDR1 as MNHEY and CDR2 as SVGAGI. The CDR3, as DNA: TGTGCCAGCACCTCGGGGGGGAACCACGAGCAGTACTTC. Protein sequence: CASTSGGNHEQYF.

The chain uses TRBV18 and TRBJ2-2, with 7 nucleotides matching TRBD1. V lost 2 bases to trimming and J lost 4 bases; unmatched junction nucleotides: 4. The germline CDR1 and CDR2 sequences are KGHSH and LQKENI. The CDR3 sequence is 15 residues long. The CDR3 reads CASSPRGPGTGELFF. The CDR3 coding sequence is TGTGCCAGCTCACCAAGGGGGCCGGGCACCGGGGAGCTGTTTTTT.

This clone has just a few counts. The J gene is TRBJ1-6, the V gene TRBV4-2; TRBD1 matches 9 bases. The V gene's germline CDR1 is LGHNA and CDR2 YNFKEQ. V lost 3 bases to trimming and J lost 10 bases; unmatched junction nucleotides: 7. This CDR3 contains 15 residues. The CDR3 is CASSHPGTGPSPLHF. The DNA for the CDR3 is TGTGCCAGCAGCCACCCCGGGACAGGGCCGTCACCCCTCCACTTT.

V gene TRBV18 combines with J gene TRBJ2-2, with no clear D. This CDR3 is 16 amino acids long. In germline, CDR1 is KGHSH, CDR2 LQKENI. V was shortened by 6 bases and J by 2 bases, with 16 bases between the two germline ends. In DNA form, the CDR3 reads TGTGCCAGCTCTCGGGTCTCGCTTCCCAACACCGGGGAGCTGTTTTTT. Its protein product is CASSRVSLPNTGELFF.

The chain combines TRBV19 with TRBJ2-7, with D tentatively TRBD1 (7 bases). The CDR3 is 16 residues long. Per germline, CDR1 LNHDA and CDR2 SQIVND (reference sequence). V lost 4 bases and J 0 bases, leaving 16 bases between the germline ends. DNA for the CDR3: TGTGCCAGTAGTACCCGAAGGGGGGACAGCTCCTACGAGCAGTACTTC. This translates into CASSTRRGDSSYEQYF.

The chain combines TRBV14 with TRBJ1-2; the D is unclear. This CDR3 has 16 amino acids. The germline V and J ends were trimmed by 1 base and 1 base, with 13 bases remaining between them. Germline V gives CDR1 SGHDN, CDR2 FVKESK. Written as DNA, the CDR3 is TGTGCCAGCAGCCAAGGTAGCATTTTTAATAACTATGGCTACACCTTC. Residues: CASSQGSIFNNYGYTF.

CDR3 region: CASKAAWELFF. The CDR3 bases are TGTGCCAGCAAGGCAGCCTGGGAGCTGTTTTTT. J is TRBJ2-2 and V is TRBV2; D ambiguous. CDR3 size: 11 residues. Trimming removed 7 bases at V and 9 bases at J, with 9 bases between. Germline-derived CDR1 and CDR2 are SNHLY and FYNNEI.

Points on this clone: The same CDR3 is also encoded by other DNA sequences in this sample. The V and J genes are TRBV5-1 and TRBJ1-2; no clear D gene. This CDR3 has 13 amino acids. The V gene's germline CDR1 is SGHRS and CDR2 YFSETQ. V was trimmed by 1 base and J by 2 bases, leaving 6 bases between them. The CDR3 bases are TGCGCCAGCAGCTTGTCGGTCAACTATGGCTACACCTTC. This translates into CASSLSVNYGYTF.

Only one count was recorded for this clone. The chain recombines TRBV11-2 with TRBJ2-3, with TRBD2 identical over 12 bases. The germline gives CDR1 SGHAT, CDR2 FQNNGV. This CDR3 region has 16 residues. Trimming cost V 5 bases and J 0 bases; bases outside gene matches: 3. CDR3 protein: CASSRTSGGSTDTQYF. DNA for the CDR3: TGTGCCAGCAGCCGAACTAGCGGGGGGAGCACAGATACGCAGTATTTT.

The chain recombines TRBV5-1 with TRBJ2-1; the match to TRBD2 covers 16 bases. The V gene's germline CDR1 is SGHRS and CDR2 YFSETQ. The CDR3 sequence is 22 residues long. Unmatched junction bases numbered 21, after V lost 7 bases and J lost 2 bases. The DNA for the CDR3 is TGCGCCAGCCGGGACGGTACCCATATGGGACTAGCGGGAGGGCCGGCCTACAATGAGCAGTTCTTC. As protein: CASRDGTHMGLAGGPAYNEQFF.

The V gene is TRBV30, the J gene TRBJ1-6; D is perhaps TRBD1 (6 bases). With 3 bases removed from V and 10 bases from J, the gap between germline ends came to 19 bases. The CDR3 sequence is 15 residues long. CDR1 and CDR2 from the germline V gene are GTSNPN and SVGIG (reference sequence). The CDR3 loop is CAWSGPTGLRSPLHF. Written as DNA, the CDR3 is TGTGCCTGGAGCGGACCTACAGGGTTAAGATCACCCCTCCACTTT. The full variable domain, its missing parts supplied by reference TRBV30 and TRBJ1-6, is SQTIHQWPATLVQPVGSPLSLECTVEGTSNPNLYWYRQAAGRGLQLLFYSVGIGQISSEVPQNLSASRPQDRQFILSSKKLLLSDSGFYLCAWSGPTGLRSPLHFGNGTRLTVT.

V usage is TRBV5-1 and J usage is TRBJ2-6; D is perhaps TRBD1 (6 bases). There are 20 residues in the CDR3. Trimming removed 3 bases at V and 0 bases at J, with 22 bases between. Germline V lookup: CDR1 SGHRS, CDR2 YFSETQ. The CDR3 coding sequence is TGCGCCAGCAGCTCGCTCACTCACCGGGACACAGACTCTGGGGCCAACGTCCTGACTTTC. It is translated as CASSSLTHRDTDSGANVLTF.

The V call is TRBV7-2, the J call TRBJ2-3, with TRBD2 matching over 15 bases. Germline-derived CDR1 and CDR2 are SGHTA and FQGNSA. V lost 5 bases, J lost 5 bases, and 8 bases stayed unmatched. This CDR3 is built from 17 residues. The CDR3 DNA follows: TGTGCCAGCAGCCCCGGACTAGCGGGGGGGCAGATAGATACGCAGTATTTT. Translating it yields CASSPGLAGGQIDTQYF. The entire variable domain, with the rest obtained from reference TRBV7-2 and TRBJ2-3, is as follows: GAGVSQSPSNKVTEKGKDVELRCDPISGHTALYWYRQSLGQGLEFLIYFQGNSAPDKSGLPSDRFSAERTGGSVSTLTIQRTQQEDSAVYLCASSPGLAGGQIDTQYFGPGTRLTVL.

The V gene is TRBV11-1, the J gene TRBJ2-1, with D unclear. This CDR3 is built from 15 residues. CDR1 and CDR2 (germline): SGHAT, FQDESV (reference sequence). Trimming took off 3 bases at V and 11 bases at J, with 20 bases between the two ends. The CDR3 sequence: CASSLVETVLVKQFF. The CDR3 DNA reads TGTGCCAGCAGCTTGGTCGAGACGGTCCTTGTGAAGCAGTTCTTC.

V gene TRBV7-2 combines with J gene TRBJ2-3, with D possibly TRBD2 on 6 matching bases. The ends were cut back, 7 bases at V and 5 bases at J, with 16 bases in the middle. The germline gives CDR1 SGHTA, CDR2 FQGNSA. The CDR3 extends over 14 amino acids. CDR3 coding DNA: TGTGCCAGCACCCGGGGAGGAGTGGTAGATACGCAGTATTTT. It translates to CASTRGGVVDTQYF.

This clone appeared a single time. This rearrangement joins TRBV7-9 to TRBJ2-3, with TRBD1 identical over 8 bases. This CDR3 is built from 14 residues. V was pared by 7 bases and J by 6 bases, with 9 bases of the junction left unmatched. Germline CDR1 and CDR2: SEHNR and FQNEAQ (reference sequence). In DNA, the CDR3 is TGTGCCAGCAAGAGGGACAGGCTAGAGGATACGCAGTATTTT. Protein sequence: CASKRDRLEDTQYF.

The chain has TRBV7-9 and TRBJ2-1; 9 bases line up with TRBD1. The CDR3 has 13 residues. Trimming at V came to 6 bases and at J to 10 bases, leaving 7 bases not matched to a gene. Germline CDR1 and CDR2: SEHNR and FQNEAQ (reference sequence). CDR3 bases: TGTGCCAGCAGTTTTATCGGACAGGGGGAGCAGTTCTTC. This translates into CASSFIGQGEQFF.

Notes on this clone: Other DNA sequences of this sample code for an identical CDR3. The V gene is TRBV11-3, the J gene TRBJ2-7, with D uncertain. Germline values: CDR1 SGHNT, CDR2 YENEEA. CDR3 length: 12 amino acids. Trimming took 0 bases from V and 4 from J, leaving 4 bases between them. In nucleotides, the CDR3 is TGTGCCAGCAGCTTAGATGGGTACGAGCAGTACTTC. As protein: CASSLDGYEQYF.

The chain carries TRBV5-1 and TRBJ1-2; D is uncertain. Germline V gene sequence: CDR1 SGHRS, CDR2 YFSETQ. The length of the CDR3 is 15 residues. Trimming pared 4 bases from V and 8 bases from J, leaving 21 bases between. Here the CDR3 DNA reads TGCGCCAGCAGCCCTGAGCTGGACTTCTTCGGGGGCTACACCTTC. This encodes CASSPELDFFGGYTF.

The chain combines TRBV10-3 with TRBJ1-5, with D possibly matching TRBD1 (5 bases). The CDR3 runs to 13 residues. The germline CDR1 and CDR2 sequences are ENHRY and SYGVKD. Trimming stripped 2 bases from V and 4 bases from J, with 6 bases between. The CDR3 loop is CAISEDRNQPQHF. CDR3 DNA: TGTGCCATCAGTGAGGACAGAAATCAGCCCCAGCATTTT.

J is TRBJ2-5 and V is TRBV7-8; 7 bases fit TRBD2. V was pared by 5 bases and J by 5 bases, with 14 bases of the junction left unmatched. This CDR3 contains 16 residues. Looked up from germline, CDR1 is SGHVS and CDR2 is FQNEAQ. The CDR3 here is CASSGAGEHRRETQYF. CDR3 coding DNA: TGTGCCAGCAGCGGGGCGGGGGAGCACCGGAGGGAGACCCAGTACTTC.

This chain connects TRBV9 to TRBJ1-5, with 7 nucleotides matching TRBD1. J was trimmed by 0 bases and V by 3 bases; bases with no gene match: 3. The CDR3 is 15 residues long. Germline V lookup: CDR1 SGDLS, CDR2 YYNGEE. CDR3 sequence reads: CASSATGLSNQPQHF. CDR3 DNA sequence: TGTGCCAGCAGCGCGACAGGGCTTAGCAATCAGCCCCAGCATTTT.